The rows below give T cell receptor beta chains drawn from one sample of a study of OX40 agonist ivuxolimab in advanced cancers. Sequencing was performed with immunoSEQ multiplex PCR; in TCRdb, only in-frame clones are kept and a portion is missing. The sample lists 25,000 to 30,000 clones; around 85% were seen once. The material was CD4+ or CD8+ T cells sorted from blood, obtained in a trial of the OX40 agonist ivuxolimab. The receptors come from an adult with an advanced solid tumor such as melanoma, head and neck, liver or kidney cancer. Each CDR3 is given with its conserved first and last residue. D genes are given only for firm matches. Rows may omit the clone size; those that give it use once, few, many or a size class.

j_gene: TRBJ2-7
abundance: .
d_gene: .
v_gene: TRBV5-4
CDR3nt: TGTGCCAGCAGCCATGGGTCCTTAGTTGGGTCCTACGAGCAGTACTTC
CDR3aa: CASSHGSLVGSYEQYF

j_gene: TRBJ2-7
abundance: .
d_gene: TRBD1
v_gene: TRBV4-3
CDR3nt: TGCGCCAGCAGCCAAGGAGGGACAGGGGTTGCCTACGAGCAGTACTTC
CDR3aa: CASSQGGTGVAYEQYF

j_gene: TRBJ1-2
abundance: .
d_gene: .
v_gene: TRBV6-5
CDR3nt: TGTGCCAGCAGTCAAACCTTGACAGGCGTCTATGGCTACACCTTC
CDR3aa: CASSQTLTGVYGYTF

j_gene: TRBJ2-1
abundance: .
d_gene: TRBD2
v_gene: TRBV11-3
CDR3nt: TGTGCCAGCAGCTTAGGTCCAGCGGGAGGCCTTTACAATGAGCAGTTCTTC
CDR3aa: CASSLGPAGGLYNEQFF

j_gene: TRBJ2-3
abundance: .
d_gene: .
v_gene: TRBV28
CDR3nt: TGTGCCAGCCACAGACGGGATACGCAGTATTTT
CDR3aa: CASHRRDTQYF

j_gene: TRBJ2-5
abundance: once
d_gene: TRBD2
v_gene: TRBV2
CDR3nt: TGTGCCAGCAGTCTCCTAGCGGGGGGGAGGGAGACCCAGTACTTC
CDR3aa: CASSLLAGGRETQYF

j_gene: TRBJ1-5
abundance: once
d_gene: .
v_gene: TRBV4-1
CDR3nt: TGCGCCAGCAGCCAAGAAATGGGGTTTCAGCCCCAGCATTTT
CDR3aa: CASSQEMGFQPQHF

j_gene: TRBJ2-3
abundance: .
d_gene: TRBD1
v_gene: TRBV13
CDR3nt: TGTGCCAGCAGCACCCCCGGGACAGGGAGCACAGATACGCAGTATTTT
CDR3aa: CASSTPGTGSTDTQYF

j_gene: TRBJ2-3
abundance: .
d_gene: .
v_gene: TRBV7-9
CDR3nt: TGTGCCAGCAGCCGGACGACAGAGGCGGCAGATACGCAGTATTTT
CDR3aa: CASSRTTEAADTQYF

j_gene: TRBJ2-3
abundance: .
d_gene: TRBD2
v_gene: TRBV10-1
CDR3nt: TGCGCCAGCAGCGAGCGGGAGTCAGCAGATACGCAGTATTTT
CDR3aa: CASSERESADTQYF

j_gene: TRBJ2-7
abundance: once
d_gene: .
v_gene: TRBV7-9
CDR3nt: TGTGCCAGCAGCATCGTGGAAAAGGACTACGAGCAGTACTTC
CDR3aa: CASSIVEKDYEQYF

j_gene: TRBJ2-1
abundance: .
d_gene: .
v_gene: TRBV7-9
CDR3nt: TGTGCCAGCAGCTTAGTGGGGAATGAGCAGTTCTTC
CDR3aa: CASSLVGNEQFF

j_gene: TRBJ1-4
abundance: .
d_gene: TRBD1
v_gene: TRBV15
CDR3nt: TGTGCCACCAGCAGAGACCAGGGGGTTGGTGAAAAACTGTTTTTT
CDR3aa: CATSRDQGVGEKLFF

j_gene: TRBJ1-4
abundance: .
d_gene: .
v_gene: TRBV27
CDR3nt: TGTGCCAGCAGTTTAAACGGAAAACTGTTTTTT
CDR3aa: CASSLNGKLFF

j_gene: TRBJ1-1
abundance: .
d_gene: .
v_gene: TRBV7-6
CDR3nt: TGTGCCAGCAGCTTAGCTGTCATGAACACTGAAGCTTTCTTT
CDR3aa: CASSLAVMNTEAFF

j_gene: TRBJ1-4
abundance: .
d_gene: TRBD1
v_gene: TRBV11-2
CDR3nt: TGTGCCAGCAGACCGGACAGGGATGGTGAAAAACTGTTTTTT
CDR3aa: CASRPDRDGEKLFF

j_gene: TRBJ2-7
abundance: .
d_gene: TRBD2
v_gene: TRBV4-1
CDR3nt: TGCGCCAGCAGCCAAGCCCTAGCGGGAGCTTACGAGCAGTACTTC
CDR3aa: CASSQALAGAYEQYF

j_gene: TRBJ2-2
abundance: .
d_gene: .
v_gene: TRBV9
CDR3nt: TGTGCCAGCAGCGTTACGGGGGGCGGCACCGGGGAGCTGTTTTTT
CDR3aa: CASSVTGGGTGELFF

j_gene: TRBJ2-5
abundance: .
d_gene: TRBD2
v_gene: TRBV14
CDR3nt: TGTGCCAGCAGCCAATGGGGGGGAGAGACCCAGTACTTC
CDR3aa: CASSQWGGETQYF

j_gene: TRBJ1-2
abundance: .
d_gene: .
v_gene: TRBV2
CDR3nt: TGTGCCAGCAGTCTGGCTAAAGCCCCTGACCATGGCTACACCTTC
CDR3aa: CASSLAKAPDHGYTF

j_gene: TRBJ1-5
abundance: .
d_gene: TRBD1
v_gene: TRBV7-6
CDR3nt: TGTGCCAGCAGCTTCGGACAGGGTAGCAATCAGCCCCAGCATTTT
CDR3aa: CASSFGQGSNQPQHF

j_gene: TRBJ2-7
abundance: .
d_gene: TRBD2
v_gene: TRBV9
CDR3nt: TGTGCCAGCAGCCCCCTAGCGGGGTACGAGCAGTACTTC
CDR3aa: CASSPLAGYEQYF

j_gene: TRBJ1-2
abundance: few
d_gene: .
v_gene: TRBV30
CDR3nt: TGTGCCGCAACGAGGGAAGGCTACACCTTC
CDR3aa: CAATREGYTF

j_gene: TRBJ2-1
abundance: .
d_gene: .
v_gene: TRBV9
CDR3nt: TGTGCCAGCAGCGTAGGAGGTTCCTACAATGAGCAGTTCTTC
CDR3aa: CASSVGGSYNEQFF

j_gene: TRBJ2-4
abundance: .
d_gene: .
v_gene: TRBV9
CDR3nt: TGTGCCAGCAGCCTCTCTAGCGAAAACATTCAGTACTTC
CDR3aa: CASSLSSENIQYF

j_gene: TRBJ2-7
abundance: .
d_gene: TRBD1
v_gene: TRBV27
CDR3nt: TGTGCCAGCAGTGAAGCCTCGACAGGGGTTGGATACGAGCAGTACTTC
CDR3aa: CASSEASTGVGYEQYF

j_gene: TRBJ2-4
abundance: .
d_gene: .
v_gene: TRBV13
CDR3nt: TGTGCCAGCAGCTTAGGCTCGGGAATAGCCAAAAACATTCAGTACTTC
CDR3aa: CASSLGSGIAKNIQYF

j_gene: TRBJ2-7
abundance: .
d_gene: .
v_gene: TRBV19
CDR3nt: TGTGCCAGTAGTATCACGACAGGATGGAATCCCTACGAGCAGTACTTC
CDR3aa: CASSITTGWNPYEQYF

j_gene: TRBJ1-2
abundance: .
d_gene: .
v_gene: TRBV7-2
CDR3nt: TGTGCCAGCAGCGCGGACCTAGCTAACTATGGCTACACCTTC
CDR3aa: CASSADLANYGYTF

j_gene: TRBJ2-1
abundance: .
d_gene: TRBD2
v_gene: TRBV11-2
CDR3nt: TGTGCCAGCAGTCCAACTAGCGGGTCTCACAATGAGCAGTTCTTC
CDR3aa: CASSPTSGSHNEQFF

j_gene: TRBJ2-5
abundance: .
d_gene: .
v_gene: TRBV28
CDR3nt: TGTGCCAGCAGTCGAAACCGGGACGAAGAGACCCAGTACTTC
CDR3aa: CASSRNRDEETQYF

j_gene: TRBJ2-1
abundance: .
d_gene: .
v_gene: TRBV7-9
CDR3nt: TGTGCCAGCGCCCTTGCTGGCAATGAGCAGTTCTTC
CDR3aa: CASALAGNEQFF

j_gene: TRBJ2-3
abundance: .
d_gene: TRBD2
v_gene: TRBV6-6
CDR3nt: TGTGCCAGCAGCTCGGGACTAGCGACAGATACGCAGTATTTT
CDR3aa: CASSSGLATDTQYF

j_gene: TRBJ1-5
abundance: .
d_gene: .
v_gene: TRBV28
CDR3nt: TGTGCCAGCAGTTTGACAACTACCCCGCATTTT
CDR3aa: CASSLTTTPHF

j_gene: TRBJ1-1
abundance: large
d_gene: .
v_gene: TRBV15
CDR3nt: TGTGCCACCAGCAGAGAGCGAGCTTTCTTT
CDR3aa: CATSRERAFF

j_gene: TRBJ2-1
abundance: .
d_gene: TRBD1
v_gene: TRBV10-1
CDR3nt: TGCGCCAGCAGTGAACAGACAGGGGCGTTCTACAATGAGCAGTTCTTC
CDR3aa: CASSEQTGAFYNEQFF

j_gene: TRBJ2-7
abundance: many
d_gene: TRBD2
v_gene: TRBV5-1
CDR3nt: TGCGCCAGCAGCTTGGGGCGGGAGGGCTCCTACGAGCAGTACTTC
CDR3aa: CASSLGREGSYEQYF

j_gene: TRBJ2-7
abundance: .
d_gene: .
v_gene: TRBV27
CDR3nt: TGTGCCAGCAGTTTCTCGGGAAGGACCTACGAGCAGTACTTC
CDR3aa: CASSFSGRTYEQYF

j_gene: TRBJ2-7
abundance: .
d_gene: TRBD2
v_gene: TRBV6-5
CDR3nt: TGTGCCAGCAGCCGACTAGCGGGAGAACCGTACGAGCAGTACTTC
CDR3aa: CASSRLAGEPYEQYF

j_gene: TRBJ2-1
abundance: few
d_gene: TRBD1
v_gene: TRBV14
CDR3nt: TGTGCCAGCAGCCGGTGGCAGGGGGCCCGGGAGCAGTTCTTC
CDR3aa: CASSRWQGAREQFF

j_gene: TRBJ1-1
abundance: .
d_gene: .
v_gene: TRBV6-1
CDR3nt: TGTGCCAGCGATGGGGAGAAAGGTGCTTTCTTT
CDR3aa: CASDGEKGAFF

j_gene: TRBJ1-1
abundance: .
d_gene: .
v_gene: TRBV19
CDR3nt: TGTGCCAGTAGCGCCGACGGAAACACTGAAGCTTTCTTT
CDR3aa: CASSADGNTEAFF

j_gene: TRBJ1-2
abundance: .
d_gene: TRBD1
v_gene: TRBV5-8
CDR3nt: TGTGCCAGCAGCTTGCCCCGAAGACAGGGGGTCTTCTCTGGCTACACCTTC
CDR3aa: CASSLPRRQGVFSGYTF

j_gene: TRBJ1-1
abundance: medium-sized
d_gene: .
v_gene: TRBV7-3
CDR3nt: TGTGCCAGCAGCTTAGCCTTGACGACAAAAGCTTTCTTT
CDR3aa: CASSLALTTKAFF

j_gene: TRBJ1-1
abundance: .
d_gene: TRBD1
v_gene: TRBV4-2
CDR3nt: TGTGCCAGCAGCCAAGAGACAGGGTTAAACGCTGAAGCTTTCTTT
CDR3aa: CASSQETGLNAEAFF

j_gene: TRBJ2-1
abundance: once
d_gene: .
v_gene: TRBV27
CDR3nt: TGTGCCAGCAGTTGGGGGAGTGGGGGCAATGAGCAGTTCTTC
CDR3aa: CASSWGSGGNEQFF

j_gene: TRBJ1-3
abundance: .
d_gene: .
v_gene: TRBV11-2
CDR3nt: TGTGCCAGCAGCTTCTTCTATGGCTCTGGAAACACCATATATTTT
CDR3aa: CASSFFYGSGNTIYF

j_gene: TRBJ1-1
abundance: .
d_gene: .
v_gene: TRBV5-6
CDR3nt: TGTGCCAGCAGCTTGGGCCCGGGGACGAACACTGAAGCTTTCTTT
CDR3aa: CASSLGPGTNTEAFF

j_gene: TRBJ2-5
abundance: once
d_gene: .
v_gene: TRBV27
CDR3nt: TGTGCCAGCAGTTTATCGCCCCAAGAGACCCAGTACTTC
CDR3aa: CASSLSPQETQYF

j_gene: TRBJ2-1
abundance: .
d_gene: .
v_gene: TRBV28
CDR3nt: TGTGCCAGCAGACGGCTTACGGGCAATGAGCAGTTCTTC
CDR3aa: CASRRLTGNEQFF

j_gene: TRBJ2-7
abundance: .
d_gene: TRBD2
v_gene: TRBV19
CDR3nt: TGTGCCAGTAGTGAAGCACTAGCGCGCTACGAGCAGTACTTC
CDR3aa: CASSEALARYEQYF

j_gene: TRBJ1-5
abundance: .
d_gene: TRBD1
v_gene: TRBV19
CDR3nt: TGTGCCAGTAGAGCGACAGGGAGTCCCAATCAGCCCCAGCATTTT
CDR3aa: CASRATGSPNQPQHF

j_gene: TRBJ2-2
abundance: .
d_gene: .
v_gene: TRBV6-5
CDR3nt: TGTGCCAGCCCCCGTCCGAGCACCGGGGAGCTGTTTTTT
CDR3aa: CASPRPSTGELFF

j_gene: TRBJ2-7
abundance: .
d_gene: .
v_gene: TRBV7-9
CDR3nt: TGTGCCAGCAGCGCACTTTACGAGCAGTACTTC
CDR3aa: CASSALYEQYF

j_gene: TRBJ2-5
abundance: .
d_gene: .
v_gene: TRBV6-6
CDR3nt: TGTGCCAGCAGTATACTGGGACCCCAAGAGACCCAGTACTTC
CDR3aa: CASSILGPQETQYF

j_gene: TRBJ2-7
abundance: .
d_gene: TRBD1
v_gene: TRBV2
CDR3nt: TGTGCCAGCACTAAGGGACAGGGGTACGAGCAGTACTTC
CDR3aa: CASTKGQGYEQYF

j_gene: TRBJ2-1
abundance: few
d_gene: .
v_gene: TRBV7-9
CDR3nt: TGTGCCACCACCCGGGAGACAGTCTACAATGAGCAGTTCTTC
CDR3aa: CATTRETVYNEQFF

j_gene: TRBJ2-5
abundance: .
d_gene: TRBD2
v_gene: TRBV29-1
CDR3nt: TGCAGCGTTGAACTTCCTAGCGGGGGGCCGGGGGAGACCCAGTACTTC
CDR3aa: CSVELPSGGPGETQYF